Sequencing of this TCR beta chain was carried out in a study of CD4 T cells in relation to SARS-CoV-2 and coronaviruses. The germline CDR1 and CDR2 sequences are SNHLY and FYNNEI. The CDR3 runs to 13 residues. The V and J ends lost 4 bases and 7 bases respectively, with 13 bases between them. Assay used: immunoSEQ multiplex PCR; TCRdb lists only in-frame clones, some missing. The table shows fewer than 15,000 clones, with around four fifths occurring only once. This clone was observed a handful of times. Its antigen is still unknown. CD4+ T cells from unexposed donors were obtained before the COVID-19 pandemic (2011-2018). CD4+ T cells were isolated from the cells after 10 days of culture.

This receptor was taken from a human donor in good health. The sample consisted of CD4+ T cells from PBMCs, cultured in vitro. V and J are TRBV2 and TRBJ1-2; D gene ambiguous. The CDR3 loop is CASSATFLSGYTF. The CDR3 nucleotides read TGTGCCAGCAGTGCTACTTTTCTTAGTGGCTACACCTTC.